This T cell receptor (beta chain) is drawn from a study of blood T cell repertoires in COVID-19. Study-level information: Samples taken during acute and convalescent COVID-19 were collected in the United States, Italy and Spain. Sample material is recorded as cDNA or gDNA derived from T cells, B-cell-depleted T cells, or PBMCs.

This CDR3 region has 17 residues. The germline gives CDR1 LNHDA, CDR2 SQIVND (reference sequence). Trimming shortened V by 0 bases and J by 0 bases, and 9 bases separated the two germline ends. The authors' processing: Researchers report that nucleated cell counts were estimated from reference gene primer amplification. The method was immunoSEQ multiplex PCR; TCRdb's version includes in-frame clones alone and lacks a portion of them. The DNA was the basis for D and trimming; V, J and clone size are from that table. The profile covers more than 90,000 clones, with approximately 78% appearing a single time and less than 8% taken by the ten largest.

The rearrangement uses TRBV19 and TRBJ2-6, with D tentatively TRBD1 (5 bases). The receptor's source is a man aged 70-80 years with acute or convalescent COVID-19. The sequencing sample was made of peripheral blood. The CDR3 loop is CASSIDRASSGANVLTF. CDR3 nucleotides: TGTGCCAGTAGTATAGACAGGGCCAGCTCTGGGGCCAACGTCCTGACTTTC.